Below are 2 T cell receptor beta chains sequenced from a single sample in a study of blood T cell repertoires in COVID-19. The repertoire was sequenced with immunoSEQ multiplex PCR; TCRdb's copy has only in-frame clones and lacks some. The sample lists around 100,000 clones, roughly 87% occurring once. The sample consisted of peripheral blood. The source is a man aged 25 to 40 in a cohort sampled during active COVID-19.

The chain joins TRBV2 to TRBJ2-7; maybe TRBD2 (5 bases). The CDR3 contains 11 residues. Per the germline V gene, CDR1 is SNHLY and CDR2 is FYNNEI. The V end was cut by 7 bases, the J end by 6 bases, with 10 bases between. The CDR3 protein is CASKEGGEQYF. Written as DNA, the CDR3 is TGTGCCAGCAAAGAGGGCGGCGAGCAGTACTTC. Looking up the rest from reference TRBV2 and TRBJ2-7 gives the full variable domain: EPEVTQTPSHQVTQMGQEVILRCVPISNHLYFYWYRQILGQKVEFLVSFYNNEISEKSEIFDDQFSVERPDGSNFTLKIRSTKLEDSAMYFCASKEGGEQYFGPGTRLTVT.

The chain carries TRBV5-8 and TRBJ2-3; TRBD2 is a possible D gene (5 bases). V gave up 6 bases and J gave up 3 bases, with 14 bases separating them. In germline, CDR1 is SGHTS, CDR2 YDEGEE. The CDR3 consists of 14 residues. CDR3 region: CASTDEGLTDTQYF. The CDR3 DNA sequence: TGTGCCAGCACCGACGAGGGCCTGACAGATACGCAGTATTTT.